In this sample, the clone carrying this T cell receptor beta chain turned up a few times. Its target is unknown. The PCR ran on 60 Vbeta and 13 Jbeta primers. Profiling relied on immunoSEQ multiplex PCR, and the TCRdb table lists in-frame clones only, not all of them. The sample includes 110,000 to 150,000 clones, around 10% of them seen just once. Between the trimmed V and J ends, which lost 0 bases and 0 bases, there was a span of 11 bases. CDR3 length: 16 residues. The germline V gene has CDR1 LGHNA and CDR2 YSLEER. The data derive from a study of cytomegalovirus exposure and HLA in healthy donors. Study-wide results and caveats: Later genetic work tied a missense DCLRE1C variant to beta-chain V and J trimming. In vitro, a few CMV-associated chains proved specific for CMV antigens. Cytomegalovirus-associated TCR beta chains were listed, numbering 150 to 200. When a later analysis compared HLA-associated TCR beta chains with equally common others, the HLA-associated chains turned out to be more clonally expanded and to have lower generation probabilities.

Sequenced: PBMCs. The gene calls are TRBV4-3 and TRBJ1-2; TRBD1 is a possible D gene (6 bases). This receptor was taken from a male donor in good health and CMV-seronegative. CDR3: CASSQDPTGTNYGYTF. The DNA of the CDR3 is TGCGCCAGCAGCCAAGACCCGACAGGAACTAACTATGGCTACACCTTC.